This T cell receptor (beta chain) derives from a study of T cell changes during pregnancy in multiple sclerosis. This clone was found once. Clones were sequenced by immunoSEQ multiplex PCR, and TCRdb holds only the in-frame ones, with some missing. Of 70,000 to 85,000 clones in the sample, under 95% were seen once. The V and J ends lost 6 bases and 4 bases respectively, with 19 bases between them. The CDR3 is 15 residues long. CDR1 and CDR2 (germline): SEHNR, FQNEAQ (reference sequence). The source was peripheral blood, collected before pregnancy. The sequence was obtained from a female donor with multiple sclerosis, enrolled in a pregnancy study. V and J are TRBV7-9 and TRBJ2-7, with a tentative D call TRBD1 (6 bases). The CDR3 DNA is TGTGCCAGCAGAACGATCGGGACACCCTCTTACGAGCAGTACTTC. Its protein product is CASRTIGTPSYEQYF.